This TCR beta chain was observed in a study of T-cell memory formation after mild COVID-19. Turning to the study itself: Among the donors, TCR clusters were largely specific to each donor. General study results and limits: Detection of some responders pre-infection suggested pre-existing cross-reactive memory T cells participated. Unconfirmed was the SARS-CoV-2 specificity of second-wave clones that peaked on day 37. Clones that got smaller from day 15 to 85 had even CD4/CD8, while clones growing later tipped toward CD4+.

This clonotype has just a few counts. The target antigen is unknown. Trimming left V 1 base short and J 0 bases short, with 16 bases between. The CDR3 spans 18 residues. Germline CDR1 is SGHTA and CDR2 is FQGNSA. TCRdb reprocessed the 5' RACE reads via MiXCR and lists one record per CDR3 protein. The data contain hundreds of thousands of distinct CDR3 sequences, roughly 17% of them singletons. The sequence derives from an adult woman who had mild COVID-19 (a few samples of this study predate the infection). Cell type and time point are not known. The rearrangement joins TRBV7-2 to TRBJ1-3; D possibly corresponds to TRBD1 (5 bases). The specimen sequenced was PBMCs or a T cell subset sorted from them (not recorded which). CDR3 sequence: CASSLGGLGGSSGNTIYF. The CDR3 DNA follows: TGTGCCAGCAGCTTAGGGGGACTGGGAGGCAGCTCTGGAAACACCATATATTTT. Complete variable domain (other parts from reference TRBV7-2 and TRBJ1-3): GAGVSQSPSNKVTEKGKDVELRCDPISGHTALYWYRQSLGQGLEFLIYFQGNSAPDKSGLPSDRFSAERTGGSVSTLTIQRTQQEDSAVYLCASSLGGLGGSSGNTIYFGEGSWLTVV.